These T cell receptor beta chains were read from a single sample in a study of OX40 agonist ivuxolimab in advanced cancers. TCRdb's table, derived via immunoSEQ multiplex PCR, lists solely in-frame clones and lacks some. The table has tens of thousands of clones, roughly 82% seen once; the top ten hold roughly 3%. Sequenced here: CD4+ or CD8+ T cells sorted from blood, sampled in a trial of the OX40 agonist ivuxolimab. These receptors were collected from an adult with an advanced solid tumor such as melanoma, head and neck, liver or kidney cancer. Each CDR3 is given with its conserved first and last residue. The D gene is left open where the match is weak. Some rows mark clone size as missing; the rest say once, few, many or name a class of expanded clone.

NA	few	TRBV25-1	TRBJ2-4	TGTGCCAGCAGTGATTCCGGTATTATTCAGTACTTC	CASSDSGIIQYF
NA	NA	TRBV19	TRBJ1-2	TGTGCCAGTAGCCGGGACGCCCTCTATGGCTACACCTTC	CASSRDALYGYTF
NA	NA	TRBV28	TRBJ1-2	TGTGCCAGCAGTTTAGGAGGCTATGGCTACACCTTC	CASSLGGYGYTF
TRBD2	once	TRBV7-3	TRBJ2-3	TGTGCCAGCAGCTTGGGAGCGGGGGGATTCACAGATACGCAGTATTTT	CASSLGAGGFTDTQYF
NA	NA	TRBV18	TRBJ1-3	TGTGCCAGCTCACCAATTTTCGGGGAGGCTGGAAACACCATATATTTT	CASSPIFGEAGNTIYF
NA	NA	TRBV19	TRBJ1-2	TGTGCCAGTAACACCGGGCAGGGTGGGAATGGCTACACCTTC	CASNTGQGGNGYTF
NA	NA	TRBV7-5	TRBJ1-2	TGTGCCAGAAGCTTAGGAATGGATAGTCACTATGGCTACACCTTC	CARSLGMDSHYGYTF
TRBD1	NA	TRBV28	TRBJ2-5	TGTGCCAGCAGGCAACAGGGGGCAGGGGAGACCCAGTACTTC	CASRQQGAGETQYF
TRBD1	NA	TRBV6-1	TRBJ2-7	TGTGCCAGCACCAAGGGGACAGGGGTCTACGAGCAGTACTTC	CASTKGTGVYEQYF
TRBD2	once	TRBV7-2	TRBJ2-7	TGTGCCAGCAGCTTAGGGGCGAGCGGGGGGGCAGGCGAGCAGTACTTC	CASSLGASGGAGEQYF
NA	NA	TRBV7-3	TRBJ2-1	TGTGCCAGCAGCTTACAACCCCTCGGGGGCGGGAATGAGCAGTTCTTC	CASSLQPLGGGNEQFF
NA	NA	TRBV19	TRBJ1-2	TGTGCCAGTAGTATTGGACTTCCGGACGCGGGCTACACCTTC	CASSIGLPDAGYTF
NA	NA	TRBV23-1	TRBJ2-2	TGCGCCAGCAGTCTGCATACACCGGGCACCGGGGAGCTGTTTTTT	CASSLHTPGTGELFF
NA	NA	TRBV14	TRBJ2-5	TGTGCCAGTAGTGGGGCCGGGGAGACCCAGTACTTC	CASSGAGETQYF
NA	NA	TRBV7-2	TRBJ2-1	TGTGCCAGCAGCTTCATCCCTTCCAATGAGCAGTTCTTC	CASSFIPSNEQFF
NA	NA	TRBV29-1	TRBJ1-2	TGCAGCGTTGGGGACCTGGGTTATGGCTACACCTTC	CSVGDLGYGYTF